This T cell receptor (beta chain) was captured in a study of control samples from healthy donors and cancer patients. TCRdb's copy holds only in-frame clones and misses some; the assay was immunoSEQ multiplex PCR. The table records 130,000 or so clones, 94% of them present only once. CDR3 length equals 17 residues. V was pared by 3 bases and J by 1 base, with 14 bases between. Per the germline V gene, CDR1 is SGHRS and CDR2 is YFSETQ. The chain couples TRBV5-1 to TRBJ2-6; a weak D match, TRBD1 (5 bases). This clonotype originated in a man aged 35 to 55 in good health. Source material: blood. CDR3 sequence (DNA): TGCGCCAGCAGCTCGACAGTTCAGAGATCTGGGGCCAACGTCCTGACTTTC. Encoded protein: CASSSTVQRSGANVLTF.